The source of this T cell receptor beta chain is a study of T cell responses to AZD1222 COVID-19 vaccine. Trimming took 2 bases from V and 8 from J, leaving 15 bases between them. The CDR3 is 15 amino acids. Germline assignment: CDR1 SEHNR and CDR2 FQNEAQ (reference sequence). Sequencing used immunoSEQ multiplex PCR; TCRdb keeps in-frame clones, though not all of them. The sample includes approximately 70,000 clones, approximately 90% seen only once; the top ten take approximately 11%. The sequenced sample was peripheral blood, obtained 28 days after the second dose of the MenACWY control vaccine. This chain uses TRBV7-9 with TRBJ1-4; a possible D gene is TRBD1 (5 bases). The sequence came from an adult who received the MenACWY meningococcal vaccine as a control. Here the CDR3 reads CASSLSRGVGEKLFF. CDR3 in DNA: TGTGCCAGCAGCTTATCTCGAGGGGTGGGGGAAAAACTGTTTTTT. The full variable domain, completed using reference TRBV7-9 and TRBJ1-4, is DTGVSQNPRHKITKRGQNVTFRCDPISEHNRLYWYRQTLGQGPEFLTYFQNEAQLEKSRLLSDRFSAERPKGSFSTLEIQRTEQGDSAMYLCASSLSRGVGEKLFFGSGTQLSVL.